The present T cell receptor beta chain was sequenced within a study of T cells in Graves' hyperthyroidism and ophthalmopathy. Regions amplified from RNA transcripts were the TCR beta CDR3 regions. A set of HTBI primers served as the primers for a first-round RT-PCR of the TCR CDR3. Via MiXCR, TCRdb re-called the multiplex PCR reads, giving one row per CDR3 protein. This table holds some 620,000 distinct CDR3 sequences, 15% to 20% found once. As regards this clonotype: Its target is not known.

The hyperthyroidism was newly diagnosed and had lasted under 2 months; the patients were aged 18 to 65. Lactation, pregnancy, other autoimmune disease or uncontrolled infection excluded patients. Every diagnosis used clinical symptoms, serum thyroxine and TRAb, thyroid ultrasound and orbital computed tomography. Study conclusions and caveats: The model predicted ophthalmopathy a median around seven months before onset.

The receptor was isolated from a woman in her twenties or thirties with Graves' hyperthyroidism. The sequencing sample was made of blood.

In nucleotides, the CDR3 is TGTGCCAGCAGCCCGGTTGTTAGCAGGGGAAACTACGAGCAGTACTTC. Amino acid sequence: CASSPVVSRGNYEQYF. This rearrangement joins TRBV11-2 to TRBJ2-7; D may be TRBD1 (6 bases). The germline CDR1 and CDR2 sequences are SGHAT and FQNNGV. Trimming took off 5 bases at V and 3 bases at J, with 20 bases between the two ends. The CDR3 sequence is 16 residues long.